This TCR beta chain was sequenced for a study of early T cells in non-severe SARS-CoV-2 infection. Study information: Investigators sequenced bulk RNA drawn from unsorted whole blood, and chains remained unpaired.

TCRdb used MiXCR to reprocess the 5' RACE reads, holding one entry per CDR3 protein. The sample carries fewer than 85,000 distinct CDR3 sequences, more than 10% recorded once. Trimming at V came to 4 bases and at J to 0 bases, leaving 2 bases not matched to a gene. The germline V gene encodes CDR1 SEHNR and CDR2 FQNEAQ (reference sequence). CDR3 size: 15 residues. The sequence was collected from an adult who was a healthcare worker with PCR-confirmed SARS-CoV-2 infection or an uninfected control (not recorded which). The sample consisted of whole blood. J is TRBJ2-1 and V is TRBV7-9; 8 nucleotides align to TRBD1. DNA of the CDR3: TGTGCCAGCAGCTGGACAGGGAGCTCCTACAATGAGCAGTTCTTC. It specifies CASSWTGSSYNEQFF.